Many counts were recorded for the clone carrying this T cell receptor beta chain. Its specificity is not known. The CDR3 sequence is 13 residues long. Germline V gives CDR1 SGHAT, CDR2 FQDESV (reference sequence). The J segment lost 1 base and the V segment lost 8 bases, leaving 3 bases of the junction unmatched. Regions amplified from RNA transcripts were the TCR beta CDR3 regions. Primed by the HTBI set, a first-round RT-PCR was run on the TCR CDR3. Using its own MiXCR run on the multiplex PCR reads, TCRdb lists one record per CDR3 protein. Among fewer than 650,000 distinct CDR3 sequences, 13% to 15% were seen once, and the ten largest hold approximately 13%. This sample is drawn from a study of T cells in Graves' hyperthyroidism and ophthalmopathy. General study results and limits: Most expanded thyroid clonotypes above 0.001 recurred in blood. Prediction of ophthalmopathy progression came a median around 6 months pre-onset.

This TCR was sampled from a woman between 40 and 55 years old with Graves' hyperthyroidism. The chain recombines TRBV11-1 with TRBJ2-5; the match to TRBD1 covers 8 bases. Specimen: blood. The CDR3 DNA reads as TGTGCCAGCGGGACAGGAATCCAAGAGACCCAGTACTTC. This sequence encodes CASGTGIQETQYF.